This TCR beta chain was sequenced during a study of OX40 agonist ivuxolimab in advanced cancers. Study-level information: Recorded diagnoses for dose-escalation patients were hepatocellular carcinoma, melanoma, renal cell or head and neck cancer.

Clones were read by immunoSEQ multiplex PCR, and TCRdb kept only the in-frame ones, dropping some. The data contain approximately 45,000 clones, roughly 87% of them singletons. The CDR3 totals 16 residues. V trimming: 5 bases; J trimming: 1 base; junction bases outside the gene matches: 7. The germline V gene has CDR1 LGHNA and CDR2 YNFKEQ. This chain links TRBV4-2 with TRBJ1-5; 8 nucleotides agree with TRBD1. The origin of this receptor is an adult with an advanced solid tumor such as melanoma, head and neck, liver or kidney cancer. The sample here was CD4+ or CD8+ T cells sorted from blood, taken in a trial of the OX40 agonist ivuxolimab. In nucleotides, the CDR3 is TGTGCCAGCAGCACCCAACAGGGGGAGAGCAATCAGCCCCAGCATTTT. Translation: CASSTQQGESNQPQHF.